What follows is one T cell receptor beta chain and its context. Its antigen is currently unknown. TCRdb processed the RT-PCR reads anew with MiXCR; each CDR3 protein has one entry. The sample yields about 550 distinct CDR3 sequences, 77% seen once. Germline CDR1 SGHAT, CDR2 FQDESV (reference sequence). The CDR3 is 17 residues long. V dropped 5 bases and J dropped 10; count of bases not matched to a gene: 14. The data belong to a study of yellow fever vaccine responses in identical twins. Study-level findings and limits: Each twin's T cell response to the vaccine was reported to look partly convergent and partly personalized.

Sequenced here: T cells from blood (PBMCs), unsorted or a sorted subset (not recorded which), sampled before or after yellow fever vaccination (not recorded which). The V gene is TRBV11-1, the J gene TRBJ2-1; the match to TRBD2 covers 13 bases. The sequence was obtained from a female donor who received the yellow fever vaccine. The CDR3 protein is CASSVRGLAGATREQFF. Here the CDR3 DNA reads TGTGCCAGCAGCGTACGTGGACTAGCGGGAGCAACGAGGGAGCAGTTCTTC. Using reference TRBV11-1 and TRBJ2-1 for the parts outside the CDR3, the full variable domain is EAEVAQSPRYKITEKSQAVAFWCDPISGHATLYWYRQILGQGPELLVQFQDESVVDDSQLPKDRFSAERLKGVDSTLKIQPAELGDSAMYLCASSVRGLAGATREQFFGPGTRLTVL.